The T cell receptor (beta chain) under discussion was sequenced for a study of response to subunit inactivated influenza vaccine. Study-level findings and limits: The authors proposed limited new T cell recruitment per seasonal influenza vaccination.

Points on this clonotype: Its antigen is unknown.

TCRdb analysed the RT-PCR reads with MiXCR anew, one entry per CDR3 protein. There are roughly 700,000 distinct CDR3 sequences in the sample; more than 11% occur only once, and 6.5% to 8.5% lies in the top ten. This clonotype was sampled from a man in his forties or fifties who received an inactivated influenza vaccine. The sequences come from PBMCs from blood, collected 14 days before vaccination.

DNA of the CDR3: TGTGCCAGCAGCGTAGATAGTCCGGCAGTCAACTCTGGAAACACCATATATTTT. Translated: CASSVDSPAVNSGNTIYF. The J gene is TRBJ1-3, the V gene TRBV9; no definite D call. CDR1 is SGDLS, CDR2 YYNGEE, per germline. The V and J ends lost 0 bases and 0 bases respectively, with 16 bases between them. This CDR3 is 18 amino acids long.